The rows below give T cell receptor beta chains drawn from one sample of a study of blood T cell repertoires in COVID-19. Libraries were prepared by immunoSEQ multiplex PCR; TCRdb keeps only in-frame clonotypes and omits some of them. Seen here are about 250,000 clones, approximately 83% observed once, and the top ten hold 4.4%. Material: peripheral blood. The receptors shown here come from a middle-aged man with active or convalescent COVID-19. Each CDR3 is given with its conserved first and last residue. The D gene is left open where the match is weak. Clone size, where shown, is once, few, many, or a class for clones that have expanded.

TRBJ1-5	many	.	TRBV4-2	CASSQDFGQLGPQHF	TGTGCCAGCAGCCAAGATTTTGGGCAGTTGGGGCCCCAGCATTTT
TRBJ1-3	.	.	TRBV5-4	CASSLGRGEGNTIYF	TGTGCCAGCAGCTTGGGCAGGGGTGAAGGAAACACCATATATTTT
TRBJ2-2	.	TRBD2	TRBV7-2	CASKAGWGGELFF	TGTGCCAGCAAAGCGGGGTGGGGCGGGGAGCTGTTTTTT
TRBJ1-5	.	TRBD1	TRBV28	CASSTRQGVNQPQHF	TGTGCCAGCAGCACCCGACAGGGGGTCAATCAGCCCCAGCATTTT
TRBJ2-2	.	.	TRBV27	CASRQQANTGELFF	TGTGCCAGCAGACAACAGGCGAACACCGGGGAGCTGTTTTTT
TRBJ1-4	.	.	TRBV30	CAWSVRRMGEKLFF	TGTGCCTGGAGTGTCAGGAGGATGGGGGAAAAACTGTTTTTT
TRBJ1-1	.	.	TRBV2	CASHRVNTEAFF	TGTGCCAGCCACAGGGTTAACACTGAAGCTTTCTTT
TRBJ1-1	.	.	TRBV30	CAWSAQGFTEAFF	TGTGCCTGGAGTGCCCAGGGGTTTACTGAAGCTTTCTTT
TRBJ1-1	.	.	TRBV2	CASSGSATEAFF	TGTGCCAGCAGCGGGTCAGCCACTGAAGCTTTCTTT
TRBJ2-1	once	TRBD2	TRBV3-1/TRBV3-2	CASSPGTNYNEQFF	TGTGCCAGCAGCCCCGGGACTAACTACAATGAGCAGTTCTTC
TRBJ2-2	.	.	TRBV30	CAWNQDISSGELFF	TGTGCCTGGAATCAGGACATTTCCTCCGGGGAGCTGTTTTTT
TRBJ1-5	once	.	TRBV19	CASNREDNQPQHF	TGTGCCAGTAACAGGGAAGACAATCAGCCCCAGCATTTT
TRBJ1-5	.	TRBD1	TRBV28	CASSKQGANQPQHF	TGTGCCAGCAGTAAACAGGGGGCCAATCAGCCCCAGCATTTT
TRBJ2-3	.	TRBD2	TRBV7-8	CASSHGLAGGTDTQYF	TGTGCCAGCAGCCATGGACTAGCGGGGGGAACAGATACGCAGTATTTT
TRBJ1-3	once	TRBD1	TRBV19	CASSGLRQGAGNTIYF	TGTGCCAGTAGTGGTCTCCGACAGGGAGCTGGAAACACCATATATTTT
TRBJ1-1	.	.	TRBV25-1	CASTIGTNTEAFF	TGTGCCAGTACTATCGGGACTAACACTGAAGCTTTCTTT
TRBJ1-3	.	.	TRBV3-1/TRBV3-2	CASSQGNGNTIYF	TGTGCCAGCAGCCAAGGTAATGGAAACACCATATATTTT
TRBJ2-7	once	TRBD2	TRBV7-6	CASSQGLAGLYEQYF	TGTGCCAGCAGCCAGGGGCTAGCGGGGTTATACGAGCAGTACTTC
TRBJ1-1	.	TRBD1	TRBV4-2	CASSQPGTGNTEAFF	TGTGCCAGCAGCCAGCCAGGGACAGGAAACACTGAAGCTTTCTTT
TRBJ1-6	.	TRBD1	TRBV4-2	CASSQDGQGLNSPLHF	TGTGCCAGCAGCCAAGATGGACAGGGGCTTAATTCACCCCTCCACTTT
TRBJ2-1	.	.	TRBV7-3	CASSLGQIPLDEQFF	TGTGCCAGCAGCTTGGGACAAATCCCCTTAGATGAGCAGTTCTTC
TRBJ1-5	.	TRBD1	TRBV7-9	CASSLVGQGDNQPQHF	TGTGCCAGCAGCTTAGTGGGACAGGGAGACAATCAGCCCCAGCATTTT